This T cell receptor beta chain is drawn from a study of cytomegalovirus exposure and HLA in healthy donors. PCR primers comprised 60 Vbeta and 13 Jbeta primers. TCRdb's table, derived via immunoSEQ multiplex PCR, lists solely in-frame clones and lacks some. In the table there are roughly 34,000 clones, about 70% of which are singletons. Points on this clone: Its matching antigen is unknown.

General study results and limits: A later analysis appeared to link common viral pathogens to several of the most significant clusters. Other equally common chains were less clonally expanded than HLA-associated TCR beta chains, a later analysis showed. The presence/absence work took it that sequencing depth was about the same across donors.

Each of the donors was a healthy bone marrow donor. The CDR3 has 14 residues. Trimming pared 6 bases from V and 1 base from J, leaving 12 bases between. Germline values: CDR1 MNHNY, CDR2 SVGAGI (reference sequence). The sequencing sample was made of PBMCs. V is TRBV6-6 and J is TRBJ1-1; TRBD1 might be the D (5 bases). This TCR was recovered from a man between 25 and 39 years old in good health and CMV-seronegative. The CDR3 spells CASRAHQGNTEAFF. The CDR3 DNA sequence: TGTGCCAGCAGAGCCCACCAGGGGAACACTGAAGCTTTCTTT.